The TCR beta chain described here comes from a study of OX40 agonist ivuxolimab in advanced cancers. Study-level background: Ivuxolimab was administered intravenously to patients at 0.01 to 10 mg/kg every 2 weeks. Dose-escalation patients had hepatocellular carcinoma, melanoma, renal cell or head and neck cancer.

This clone occurred once. Its specificity is not known. CDR1 SGHVS and CDR2 FNYEAQ come from the germline V gene. Trimming took 0 bases from V and 0 from J; bases not matched to a gene: 7. This CDR3 region has 18 residues. The assay was immunoSEQ multiplex PCR, and TCRdb's table has in-frame clones only and misses some. Of 45,000 to 60,000 clones listed, around nine tenths were seen once; the top ten hold over 9%. Findings and caveats of the study: Averaging showed that CD8+ T cells had more expanded clones than CD4+ did.

The source of this sequence is an adult with an advanced solid tumor such as melanoma, head and neck, liver or kidney cancer. V is TRBV7-6 and J is TRBJ2-3; TRBD2 matches at 9 bases. Source: CD4+ or CD8+ T cells sorted from blood, taken in a trial of the OX40 agonist ivuxolimab. In DNA form, the CDR3 reads TGTGCCAGCAGCTTAGCGCGGCCCAGCGGGAGGAGCACAGATACGCAGTATTTT. Protein product: CASSLARPSGRSTDTQYF.